The present T cell receptor (beta chain) was sequenced within a study of blood T cell repertoires in COVID-19. TCRdb keeps only in-frame clones here, not all; method: immunoSEQ multiplex PCR. The sample has under 150,000 clones, 70% to 90% seen once; the top ten hold 13%. Trimming removed 4 bases at V and 5 bases at J, with 12 bases between. CDR1 and CDR2 (germline): MGHRA, YSYEKL. The CDR3 is 13 residues long. Input material: peripheral blood. The chain links TRBV4-1 to TRBJ2-7; possible D gene TRBD2, 5 bases. The source of this sequence is a human donor in a cohort sampled during active COVID-19. DNA for the CDR3: TGCGCCAGCAGCCGCGTAGCGAAGGACGAGCAGTACTTC. Translated, it gives CASSRVAKDEQYF.